This T cell receptor (beta chain) was recorded in a study of blood T cell repertoires in COVID-19 (dated by TCRdb to 2020 to 2022). Broadly, across the study: Collaborator samples came from the United States, Italy and Spain and covered acute and convalescent phases of COVID-19. The material from the prospective study consisted of cDNA or gDNA derived from T cells, B-cell-depleted T cells, or PBMCs. The dataset comprised deeply sampled blood TCRbeta repertoires from subjects exposed to, actively infected with, or recovered from COVID-19. The repertoires were released in a freely available public database intended as a resource for research on the immune response to SARS-CoV-2. The samples were drawn from two sources: the first 160 participants of the ongoing ImmuneRACE study, and 1,200 or so subjects contributed by 6 global collaborators. Nearly every sample came with metadata listing a de-identified subject ID, COVID-19 status, age in years and sex. Where available, HLA class I and class II types were taken from metadata supplied by the sample provider and were not determined by assay-based typing. The paper's findings and limits, for the study overall: How much clinical and demographic metadata was included differed by source and by participant, and the metadata was provided uncurated.

One collaborating source in Seattle enrolled patients during active infection and followed them longitudinally through the course of disease. Collaborating institutions collected whole blood in K2EDTA tubes following their own protocols. For TCRbeta analysis, collaborators shipped samples in one of three forms: frozen whole blood, isolated PBMCs, or DNA extracted from either of those sample types. With regard to this clone: The antigen this receptor binds is unknown. The input lacks base qualities; no much larger clone sits a single base away.

TCRbeta CDR3 regions were amplified from genomic DNA using the immunoSEQ Assay, a bias-controlled multiplex PCR. Processing in the source paper ran as follows. The number of nucleated cells in each sample was estimated from the amplification of reference gene primers within the assay. Sequence reads were collapsed and filtered to measure the absolute abundance of every unique TCRbeta CDR3 rearrangement. Productive Simpson clonality was computed per sample as the square root of Simpson's diversity index over productive rearrangements. Not all clones reach the TCRdb copy of this immuneACCESS table, which keeps in-frame sequences only. Checked studies attribute under half of the gap to unresolved V genes and leave the rest unexplained. The V and J calls and clone size were taken over from that table, and D and trimming were inferred from the DNA. Present in this sample are around 280,000 clones, over 85% of which were seen just once. 11% of the sample goes to the ten largest clones.

Relative to germline, V is 0 bases shorter and J is 6 bases shorter, with 13 bases between their ends. Including cysteine and phenylalanine, the CDR3 has 15 amino acids. CDR3 DNA is the only sequence kept; it has 45 bases, read in frame from the first base. From the germline V gene, CDR1 is SGHRS and CDR2 is YFSETQ. Recombination connected TRBV5-1 to TRBJ1-5; the D gene is perhaps TRBD1, from 5 matching bases. The sequenced sample was peripheral blood. This TCR derives from a woman in her twenties or thirties with COVID-19, enrolled during active disease. DNA sequence: TGCGCCAGCAGCTTGGAGGGCAGGGCAAGTCAGCCCCAGCATTTT. It translates as CASSLEGRASQPQHF.